These 26 T cell receptor beta chains share one sample of origin, sequenced in a study of T cells in Graves' hyperthyroidism and ophthalmopathy. It was RNA transcripts that yielded the amplified TCR beta CDR3 regions. HTBI primers drove first-round RT-PCR of the TCR CDR3. Each CDR3 protein gets one entry after TCRdb re-called the multiplex PCR reads with MiXCR. The sample lists 550,000 to 850,000 distinct CDR3 sequences; under 20% were seen once. The sequencing sample was made of blood. These receptors were obtained from a woman in her forties or fifties with Graves' hyperthyroidism that later progressed to Graves' ophthalmopathy.

This clonotype was seen many times. V usage is TRBV6-1 and J usage is TRBJ2-3; 8 positions match TRBD1. The germline V gene has CDR1 MNHNS and CDR2 SASEGT. J was trimmed by 1 base and V by 7 bases; bases with no gene match: 10. The CDR3 runs to 16 residues. The CDR3, as DNA: TGTGCCAGCACTCTCCGGACAGGGACGGGCACAGATACGCAGTATTTT. Amino acids: CASTLRTGTGTDTQYF.

The V call is TRBV27, the J call TRBJ1-4; D uncertain. The length of the CDR3 is 14 residues. Trimming took off 5 bases at V and 0 bases at J, with 7 bases between the two ends. Germline CDR1 MNHEY, CDR2 SMNVEV (reference sequence). Written as DNA, the CDR3 is TGTGCCAGCAGTGACTTAGCAACTAATGAAAAACTGTTTTTT. This sequence encodes CASSDLATNEKLFF. The full variable domain, in which reference TRBV27 and TRBJ1-4 provide the parts outside the CDR3, is EAQVTQNPRYLITVTGKKLTVTCSQNMNHEYMSWYRQDPGLGLRQIYYSMNVEVTDKGDVPEGYKVSRKEKRNFPLILESPSPNQTSLYFCASSDLATNEKLFFGSGTQLSVL.

This chain uses TRBV27 with TRBJ2-7; D may be TRBD2 (5 bases). This CDR3 contains 14 residues. With 5 bases removed from V and 3 bases from J, the gap between germline ends came to 14 bases. The germline gives CDR1 MNHEY, CDR2 SMNVEV (reference sequence). The CDR3 spells CASSRPGTNYEQYF. The CDR3 DNA is TGTGCCAGCAGTCGACCGGGAACGAACTACGAGCAGTACTTC.

In this sample, this clonotype turned up a few times. The genes are TRBV7-2 and TRBJ1-1; 7 bases align to TRBD1. Germline CDR1 reads SGHTA; CDR2 reads FQGNSA. The CDR3 is 15 amino acids. After removal of 5 bases from V and 4 bases from J, the junction contained 10 bases not matched to a gene. The CDR3 sequence is CASSPRQGLRTEAFF. The CDR3 DNA reads TGTGCCAGCAGCCCACGACAGGGCTTACGCACTGAAGCTTTCTTT.

This clonotype was detected only a few times. The chain couples TRBV12-3 or TRBV12-4 to TRBJ2-5, with D possibly TRBD1 on 6 matching bases. CDR3 length equals 16 residues. V lost 2 bases and J 2 bases, leaving 15 bases between the germline ends. In DNA form, the CDR3 reads TGTGCCAGCAGTTTACTCTCTCCCGGACAGCAAGAGACCCAGTACTTC. Amino acid sequence: CASSLLSPGQQETQYF.

This clonotype was recorded a few times. V is TRBV5-1 and J is TRBJ2-2; the match to TRBD1 covers 8 bases. Looked up from germline, CDR1 is SGHRS and CDR2 is YFSETQ. This CDR3 has 15 amino acids. Trimming took 4 bases from V and 1 from J; bases not matched to a gene: 3. CDR3 DNA: TGCGCCAGCAGCAAAGGGACAGGGAACACCGGGGAGCTGTTTTTT. This gives the protein CASSKGTGNTGELFF.

Many counts were recorded for this clonotype. This chain links TRBV27 with TRBJ2-2, with TRBD1 identical over 7 bases. The CDR3 spans 15 residues. Looked up from germline, CDR1 is MNHEY and CDR2 is SMNVEV (reference sequence). V shed 3 bases, J shed 2 bases, and the junction held 3 bases outside the gene matches. The CDR3 loop is CASSFGTENTGELFF. CDR3 DNA sequence: TGTGCCAGCAGTTTCGGGACAGAAAACACCGGGGAGCTGTTTTTT.

Details on this clonotype: Possible read error: a much larger clone is one base away. The CDR3 carries no conserved terminal phenylalanine or tryptophan, so it likely arises from a read error. The chain carries TRBV2 and TRBJ2-1, with 9 bases fitting TRBD2. The germline V gene has CDR1 SNHLY and CDR2 FYNNEI. The CDR3 runs to 15 residues. V lost 3 bases, J lost 2 bases, and 2 bases stayed unmatched. The CDR3 spells CASSEIAGAYNEQFS. The DNA for the CDR3 is TGTGCCAGCAGTGAGATAGCGGGGGCCTACAATGAGCAGTTCTCC.

This chain connects TRBV9 to TRBJ2-2; TRBD1 matches 8 bases. This CDR3 spans 17 amino acids. Germline loops: CDR1 SGDLS, CDR2 YYNGEE. Germline trimming cut 3 bases from V and 5 bases from J; bases unmatched to any gene: 12. Here the CDR3 DNA reads TGTGCCAGCAGCGATCAAGCCCGCAGGGGGCATACCGGGGAGCTGTTTTTT. Encoded protein: CASSDQARRGHTGELFF. Complete variable domain (other parts from reference TRBV9 and TRBJ2-2): DSGVTQTPKHLITATGQRVTLRCSPRSGDLSVYWYQQSLDQGLQFLIQYYNGEERAKGNILERFSAQQFPDLHSELNLSSLELGDSALYFCASSDQARRGHTGELFFGEGSRLTVL.

This clonotype was recorded many times. V usage is TRBV6-5 and J usage is TRBJ2-3; D possibly uses TRBD1 or TRBD2 (5 bases each). This CDR3 spans 15 amino acids. In germline, CDR1 is MNHEY, CDR2 SVGAGI. Trimming pared 1 base from V and 3 bases from J, leaving 11 bases between. Written as DNA, the CDR3 is TGTGCCAGCAGTTACTTCCAGGGACGGACAGATACGCAGTATTTT. Translating gives CASSYFQGRTDTQYF.

This clonotype was seen at least ten times. The genes are TRBV30 and TRBJ2-7, with TRBD2 matching 7 bases. Germline CDR1 is GTSNPN and CDR2 is SVGIG (reference sequence). This CDR3 has 12 residues. The V segment lost 4 bases and the J segment 9 bases; nucleotides outside the gene matches: 9. The CDR3 loop is CAWTSGRWAQYF. The CDR3 DNA reads TGTGCCTGGACTTCCGGGAGGTGGGCGCAGTACTTC.

The chain links TRBV3-1 to TRBJ2-5, with 16 bases fitting TRBD2. J was trimmed by 7 bases and V by 4 bases; bases with no gene match: 12. The CDR3 has 18 amino acids. CDR1 is LGHDT, CDR2 YNNKEL, per germline (reference sequence). For the CDR3, the DNA is TGTGCCAGCAGCCGCGGGACTAGCGGGGGGGACCGAACACGGACCCAGTACTTC. Protein: CASSRGTSGGDRTRTQYF.

The chain has TRBV24-1 and TRBJ2-3; TRBD2 agrees at 11 bases. The CDR3 is 17 amino acids. Germline V gene sequence: CDR1 KGHDR, CDR2 SFDVKD. V was clipped by 2 bases and J by 0 bases; unmatched bases: 3. CDR3 loop: CATSDSGTSGSTDTQYF. In nucleotides, the CDR3 is TGTGCCACCAGTGATTCGGGGACTAGCGGAAGCACAGATACGCAGTATTTT.

This clonotype was seen ten or more times. The chain recombines TRBV2 with TRBJ1-6, with TRBD1 identical over 7 bases. Unmatched junction bases numbered 11, after V lost 7 bases and J lost 5 bases. The germline CDR1 and CDR2 sequences are SNHLY and FYNNEI. The CDR3 consists of 16 residues. In DNA, the CDR3 is TGTGCCAGCATGATAGACAGGGCGAGGGATAATTCACCCCTCCACTTT. It specifies CASMIDRARDNSPLHF. The variable domain in full, completed from reference TRBV2 and TRBJ1-6, reads EPEVTQTPSHQVTQMGQEVILRCVPISNHLYFYWYRQILGQKVEFLVSFYNNEISEKSEIFDDQFSVERPDGSNFTLKIRSTKLEDSAMYFCASMIDRARDNSPLHFGNGTRLTVT.

This clonotype was counted at least ten times. The chain couples TRBV12-3 or TRBV12-4 to TRBJ1-1, with a tentative D call TRBD1 (5 bases). The CDR3 length is 15 residues. Trimming removed 5 bases from V and 1 base from J, with 14 bases in between. The CDR3 loop is CASSPSGVSNTEAFF. CDR3 sequence (DNA): TGTGCCAGCAGTCCTTCGGGGGTTTCGAACACTGAAGCTTTCTTT.

This clonotype was picked up many times. As DNA, the CDR3 is TGTGCCAGCAGCCCTCCTGGGCTCGGTACTAATGAAAAACTGTTTTTT. This translates into CASSPPGLGTNEKLFF. The chain joins TRBV3-1 to TRBJ1-4; D is unclear. The CDR3 has 16 residues. Trimming removed 4 bases at V and 2 bases at J, with 14 bases between. CDR1 and CDR2 (germline): LGHDT, YNNKEL (reference sequence).

This clonotype turned up a few times. The chain employs TRBV13 and TRBJ1-4; 10 bases line up with TRBD1. CDR1 is PRHDT, CDR2 FYEKMQ, per germline (reference sequence). The V gene end was trimmed by 6 bases and the J gene end by 8 bases; junction bases not matched to a gene: 6. This CDR3 contains 14 residues. As DNA, the CDR3 is TGTGCCAGCAGAGGGACAGGGGTGTCGGAAAAACTGTTTTTT. It codes for CASRGTGVSEKLFF.

This clonotype was detected many times. V and J are TRBV11-2 and TRBJ2-5; D may be TRBD2 (7 bases). The CDR3 contains 17 residues. V dropped 3 bases and J dropped 2 bases, with 19 bases sitting between them. In germline, CDR1 is SGHAT, CDR2 FQNNGV. The CDR3 reads CASSFGGAGGPQETQYF. The CDR3 nucleotides read TGTGCCAGCAGCTTTGGGGGGGCTGGGGGGCCACAAGAGACCCAGTACTTC.

In its sample, this clonotype was seen many times. The rearrangement uses TRBV28 and TRBJ2-5, with D unresolved. Trimming cost V 3 bases and J 4 bases, with 12 bases left between them. This CDR3 contains 14 residues. Per the germline V gene, CDR1 is MDHEN and CDR2 is SYDVKM. CDR3 sequence (DNA): TGTGCCAGCAGTTTCCAAGTTCCAGGAGAGACCCAGTACTTC. It yields the protein CASSFQVPGETQYF.

The V gene is TRBV9, the J gene TRBJ2-2; D is uncertain. Between the trimmed V and J ends, which lost 0 bases and 2 bases, there was a span of 11 bases. This CDR3 region has 16 residues. CDR1 is SGDLS, CDR2 YYNGEE, per germline. The CDR3 is CASSVGQLINTGELFF. DNA of the CDR3: TGTGCCAGCAGCGTAGGGCAGCTGATTAACACCGGGGAGCTGTTTTTT.

The V and J genes are TRBV4-1 and TRBJ2-7; D might be TRBD1 (5 bases). Between the trimmed V and J ends, which lost 1 base and 3 bases, there was a span of 10 bases. CDR3 length: 14 amino acids. Germline-derived CDR1 and CDR2 are MGHRA and YSYEKL. In DNA form, the CDR3 reads TGCGCCAGCAGCCAAGTCGACAGCCTCTACGAGCAGTACTTC. The encoded protein is CASSQVDSLYEQYF.

This clonotype was counted between two and nine times. The gene calls are TRBV19 and TRBJ2-1, with a possible D match to TRBD2 (5 bases). CDR3 length: 13 amino acids. Trimming stripped 6 bases from V and 8 bases from J, with 14 bases between. Looked up from germline, CDR1 is LNHDA and CDR2 is SQIVND (reference sequence). For the CDR3, the DNA is TGTGCCAGTAGCACCGGGGTGAGGGATGAGCAGTTCTTC. Its translation is CASSTGVRDEQFF. The variable domain in full, with the rest retrieved from reference TRBV19 and TRBJ2-1, is DGGITQSPKYLFRKEGQNVTLSCEQNLNHDAMYWYRQDPGQGLRLIYYSQIVNDFQKGDIAEGYSVSREKKESFPLTVTSAQKNPTAFYLCASSTGVRDEQFFGPGTRLTVL.

The V call is TRBV7-3, the J call TRBJ2-1; 12 bases agree with TRBD2. The CDR3 extends over 17 amino acids. Per the germline V gene, CDR1 is SGHTA and CDR2 is FQGTGA. V lost 0 bases and J lost 9; bases outside the gene matches: 9. The CDR3: CASSLTPLAGGRFEQFF. As DNA, the CDR3 is TGTGCCAGCAGCTTAACCCCTCTAGCGGGGGGGCGATTTGAGCAGTTCTTC. Full variable domain (rest looked up from reference TRBV7-3 and TRBJ2-1): GAGVSQTPSNKVTEKGKYVELRCDPISGHTALYWYRQSLGQGPEFLIYFQGTGAADDSGLPNDRFFAVRPEGSVSTLKIQRTERGDSAVYLCASSLTPLAGGRFEQFFGPGTRLTVL.

The chain couples TRBV27 to TRBJ1-1, with D uncertain. The V end was cut by 5 bases, the J end by 4 bases, with 14 bases between. This CDR3 is built from 14 residues. Germline CDR1 and CDR2: MNHEY and SMNVEV (reference sequence). The DNA of the CDR3 is TGTGCCAGCAGTACCCTCGGGCCCCGCACTGAAGCTTTCTTT. Translated: CASSTLGPRTEAFF.

This clonotype appeared many times. V gene TRBV20-1 combines with J gene TRBJ2-5, with a possible D match to TRBD1 (6 bases). Trimming cost V 5 bases and J 4 bases, with 17 bases left between them. Germline V CDR1 and CDR2: DFQATT, SNEGSKA (reference sequence). This CDR3 has 14 residues. The CDR3 DNA sequence: TGCAGTGCTGCCCGGGACATGGAGGTAGAGACCCAGTACTTC. Its translation is CSAARDMEVETQYF.

Ten or more counts support this clonotype. The genes are TRBV2 and TRBJ1-5; maybe TRBD1 (5 bases). The CDR3 loop spans 16 amino acids. Germline assignment: CDR1 SNHLY and CDR2 FYNNEI. V was shortened by 7 bases and J by 7 bases, with 23 bases between the two germline ends. CDR3 protein: CASTDRGGGTGQPQHF. CDR3 nucleotides: TGTGCCAGCACTGATAGAGGCGGGGGTACGGGGCAGCCCCAGCATTTT.